The 14 T cell receptor beta chains below come from one sample, sequenced in a study of blood T cells in healthy people across ages. The use of a sample-barcoded 5' primer and a J-beta primer mix characterized a second PCR of roughly 6 to 11 cycles. TCRdb reprocessed the 5' RACE reads via MiXCR and lists one record per CDR3 protein. The table shows more than 800,000 distinct CDR3 sequences, with under 35% occurring only once. Sequencing was performed on blood. These receptors all stem from a woman at least 80 years old in good health.

This clonotype was counted at least ten times. The chain links TRBV20-1 to TRBJ2-5; the match to TRBD2 covers 7 bases. V dropped 0 bases and J dropped 2; count of bases not matched to a gene: 15. Germline assignment: CDR1 DFQATT and CDR2 SNEGSKA (reference sequence). The length of the CDR3 is 18 residues. The CDR3 DNA sequence: TGCAGTGCTAGAGATTGGGGGGGAGGCAACAGGATACAAGAGACCCAGTACTTC. The encoded protein is CSARDWGGGNRIQETQYF.

The chain combines TRBV27 with TRBJ2-1, with a weak D call TRBD1 (6 bases). The CDR3 is made up of 14 amino acids. Germline V gives CDR1 MNHEY, CDR2 SMNVEV (reference sequence). Trimming took 5 bases from V and 2 from J, leaving 10 bases between them. CDR3 amino acids: CASSVQGAYNEQFF. The CDR3 DNA reads TGTGCCAGCAGTGTACAGGGAGCCTACAATGAGCAGTTCTTC.

In this sample, this clonotype turned up a few times. The junction does not match germline at one end; this may be a read error. The chain uses TRBV5-6 and TRBJ2-1; TRBD2 matches at 12 bases. This CDR3 comprises 17 residues. Germline CDR1 reads SGHDT; CDR2 reads YYEEEE. CDR3 in amino acids: CAGSLEILAGGRNEQFF. The CDR3 DNA is TGTGCCGGCAGCTTGGAGATTCTAGCGGGGGGGCGCAATGAGCAGTTCTTC.

There are a few counts of this clonotype. The chain combines TRBV11-2 with TRBJ2-1; 8 nucleotides match TRBD2. This CDR3 region has 15 residues. The germline V gene encodes CDR1 SGHAT and CDR2 FQNNGV. J lost 8 bases, V lost 7 bases, and 13 bases had no gene match. CDR3 sequence: CASNFQRGPRDEQFF. In DNA, the CDR3 is TGTGCCAGCAATTTCCAGCGGGGGCCCCGGGATGAGCAGTTCTTC.

In the case of this clonotype: A much larger clone sits a single nucleotide away, making a read error possible. This chain joins TRBV10-3 and TRBJ2-6; the D gene is possibly TRBD1 (5 bases). The CDR3 has 14 residues. CDR1 is ENHRY and CDR2 is SYGVKD in the germline V gene. The DNA for the CDR3 is TGTGCCATCAGTGACCTCTCTGGGGCCAACGTCCGGACTTTC. Its protein is CAISDLSGANVRTF.

This clonotype occurred many times. This chain connects TRBV14 to TRBJ2-1; TRBD2 agrees at 7 bases. The V and J ends lost 2 bases and 0 bases, in that order; junction bases with no gene match: 4. Germline-derived CDR1 and CDR2 are SGHDN and FVKESK. This CDR3 has 16 amino acids. The DNA for the CDR3 is TGTGCCAGCAGCCAACAAGCGGGGAGCTCCTACAATGAGCAGTTCTTC. Protein: CASSQQAGSSYNEQFF.

A few counts support this clonotype. The chain combines TRBV2 with TRBJ1-5; 7 nucleotides match TRBD1. The J segment lost 4 bases and the V segment lost 7 bases, leaving 4 bases of the junction unmatched. There are 13 residues in the CDR3. Germline loops: CDR1 SNHLY, CDR2 FYNNEI. CDR3 residues: CASNRGRNQPQHF. The CDR3 DNA follows: TGTGCCAGCAACAGGGGTCGAAATCAGCCCCAGCATTTT.

The V and J genes are TRBV16 and TRBJ2-1, with TRBD2 matching over 9 bases. Germline lookup yields CDR1 KGHSY and CDR2 FQNENV. The CDR3 consists of 15 residues. Unmatched junction bases numbered 8, after V lost 1 base and J lost 10 bases. The CDR3: CASSQLAGGAVEQFF. The DNA of the CDR3 is TGTGCCAGCAGCCAATTGGCGGGGGGGGCCGTGGAGCAGTTCTTC.

The genes are TRBV4-2 and TRBJ2-7, with D maybe TRBD1 (5 bases). This CDR3 contains 14 residues. Deletions cut 2 bases from V and 4 bases from J, with 12 bases between. The germline CDR1 and CDR2 sequences are LGHNA and YNFKEQ. The CDR3 DNA reads TGTGCCAGCAGCCAACTAACAGGAAAATACGAGCAGTACTTC. Translation gives CASSQLTGKYEQYF.

This clonotype was detected ten times or more. This chain links TRBV3-1 with TRBJ1-2, with D perhaps TRBD1 (5 bases). Trimming pared 0 bases from V and 7 bases from J, leaving 21 bases between. The germline V gene has CDR1 LGHDT and CDR2 YNNKEL (reference sequence). The CDR3 spans 17 residues. The CDR3 spells CASSQDGGLLRLRGYTF. CDR3 bases: TGTGCCAGCAGCCAAGATGGGGGACTGCTTCGGTTACGTGGCTACACCTTC.

The CDR3 sequence is CASSSRLWSGGETDTQYF. In DNA form, the CDR3 reads TGTGCCAGCAGTTCCCGTTTGTGGAGCGGGGGGGAGACAGATACGCAGTATTTT. The gene calls are TRBV27 and TRBJ2-3, with 10 bases identical to TRBD2. Germline V gene sequence: CDR1 MNHEY, CDR2 SMNVEV (reference sequence). The CDR3 spans 18 residues. After removal of 4 bases from V and 3 bases from J, the junction contained 13 bases not matched to a gene.

This clonotype has more than one count but fewer than ten. The V gene is TRBV11-3, the J gene TRBJ2-1; TRBD1 aligns across 9 bases. The ends lost 3 bases at V and 7 bases at J; junction bases unmatched: 7. Germline V gene data show CDR1 as SGHNT and CDR2 as YENEEA. The CDR3 runs 15 residues. CDR3 bases: TGTGCCAGCAGCTTGAGGGGACAGGGAGAGAATGAGCAGTTCTTC. This gives the protein CASSLRGQGENEQFF. Filled out from reference TRBV11-3 and TRBJ2-1, the complete variable domain reads EAGVVQSPRYKIIEKKQPVAFWCNPISGHNTLYWYLQNLGQGPELLIRYENEEAVDDSQLPKDRFSAERLKGVDSTLKIQPAELGDSAVYLCASSLRGQGENEQFFGPGTRLTVL.

This clonotype has a count of ten or more. The genes are TRBV6-5 and TRBJ2-3; TRBD2 matches at 8 bases. This CDR3 contains 15 residues. Germline values: CDR1 MNHEY, CDR2 SVGAGI. V gave up 4 bases and J gave up 7 bases; unmatched junction bases: 10. The CDR3 DNA is TGTGCCAGCAGTTCCGGGACTAGGGCCCCGAATACGCAGTATTTT. It specifies CASSSGTRAPNTQYF.

This clonotype was found a few times. A much larger clone differs by one base, so this may be a read error. The genes are TRBV20-1 and TRBJ2-1, with 8 bases that match TRBD1. The V segment lost 0 bases and the J segment 6 bases; nucleotides outside the gene matches: 4. The CDR3 loop spans 14 amino acids. Germline V gene sequence: CDR1 DFQATT, CDR2 SNEGSKA (reference sequence). CDR3: CSARDMDRANEQFF. The CDR3 DNA reads TGCAGTGCTAGAGATATGGACAGGGCCAATGAGCAGTTCTTC.